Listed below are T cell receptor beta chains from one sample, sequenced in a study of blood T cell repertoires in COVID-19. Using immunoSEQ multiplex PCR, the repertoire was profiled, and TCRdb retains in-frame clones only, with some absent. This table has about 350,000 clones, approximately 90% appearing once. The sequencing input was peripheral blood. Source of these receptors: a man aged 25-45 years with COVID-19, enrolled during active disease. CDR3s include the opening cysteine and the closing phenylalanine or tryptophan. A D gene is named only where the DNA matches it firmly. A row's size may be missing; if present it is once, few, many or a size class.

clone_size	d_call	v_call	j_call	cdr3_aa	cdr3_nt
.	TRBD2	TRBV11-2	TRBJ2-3	CASSAGLRYTQYF	TGTGCCAGCAGCGCGGGACTAAGATATACGCAGTATTTT
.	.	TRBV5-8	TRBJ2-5	CASSLGTGTYQETQYF	TGTGCCAGCAGCCTGGGCACCGGGACATACCAAGAGACCCAGTACTTC
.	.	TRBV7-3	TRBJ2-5	CASSLAGNPVETQYF	TGTGCCAGCAGCTTAGCGGGAAATCCGGTAGAGACCCAGTACTTC
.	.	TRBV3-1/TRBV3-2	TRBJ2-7	CASSQEESYEQYF	TGTGCCAGCAGCCAAGAGGAGTCCTACGAGCAGTACTTC
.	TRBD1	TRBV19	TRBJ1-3	CASTRTGGSGNTIYF	TGTGCCAGCACCAGGACAGGGGGCTCTGGAAACACCATATATTTT
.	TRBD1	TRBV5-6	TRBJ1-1	CASSPPMTGFEAFF	TGTGCCAGCAGCCCACCGATGACAGGGTTTGAAGCTTTCTTT
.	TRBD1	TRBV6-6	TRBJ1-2	CASSPPGQGDGYTF	TGTGCCAGCAGCCCCCCGGGACAGGGGGATGGCTACACCTTC
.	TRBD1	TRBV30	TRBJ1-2	CAWGTDDHYGYTF	TGTGCCTGGGGGACAGACGATCACTATGGCTACACCTTC
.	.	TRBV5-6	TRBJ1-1	CASSLRETEAFF	TGTGCCAGCAGCCTTCGAGAAACTGAAGCTTTCTTT
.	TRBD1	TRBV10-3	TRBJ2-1	CAISEFDRGRPLVLRNEQFF	TGTGCCATCAGTGAGTTCGACAGGGGGCGCCCCCTAGTCCTTCGTAATGAGCAGTTCTTC
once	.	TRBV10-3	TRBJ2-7	CAISLDSNSYEQYF	TGTGCCATCAGTTTGGACAGTAACTCCTACGAGCAGTACTTC
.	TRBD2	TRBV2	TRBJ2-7	CASSEGLAETYEQYF	TGTGCCAGCAGTGAGGGACTAGCGGAAACCTACGAGCAGTACTTC
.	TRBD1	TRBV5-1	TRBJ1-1	CASSLQTPGQGARRVNTEAFF	TGCGCCAGCAGCTTGCAGACCCCGGGACAGGGGGCGCGGAGGGTGAACACTGAAGCTTTCTTT
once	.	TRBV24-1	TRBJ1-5	CATSNNNQPQHF	TGTGCCACCAGTAACAACAATCAGCCCCAGCATTTT
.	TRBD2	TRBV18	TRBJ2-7	CASSPQRLAVYEQYF	TGTGCCAGCTCACCACAGCGACTAGCGGTGTACGAGCAGTACTTC
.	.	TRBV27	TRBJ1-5	CASHRPGQPQHF	TGTGCCAGCCATCGCCCGGGTCAGCCCCAGCATTTT
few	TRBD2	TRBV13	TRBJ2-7	CASSLGFSGDYEQYF	TGTGCCAGCAGCTTAGGGTTTAGCGGGGACTACGAGCAGTACTTC
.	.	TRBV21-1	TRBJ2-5	CASSKGTSGIRCFQETQYF	TGTGCCAGCAGCAAAGGGACTAGCGGGATAAGATGTTTTCAAGAGACCCAGTACTTC
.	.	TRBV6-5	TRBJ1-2	CASSSPSDSPGYTF	TGTGCCAGCAGCTCCCCTTCCGACAGTCCTGGCTACACCTTC
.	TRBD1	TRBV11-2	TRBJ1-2	CASSPGQGAYYGYTF	TGTGCCAGCAGCCCCGGGCAGGGGGCTTATTATGGCTACACCTTC
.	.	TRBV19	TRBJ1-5	CASSISQGHFDQPQHF	TGTGCCAGTAGTATATCCCAGGGACATTTTGATCAGCCCCAGCATTTT
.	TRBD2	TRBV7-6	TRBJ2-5	CASSRRGGRETQYF	TGTGCCAGCAGCAGACGGGGGGGCCGGGAGACCCAGTACTTC
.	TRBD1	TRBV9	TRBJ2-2	CASSPKDRRLNTGELFF	TGTGCCAGCAGCCCTAAGGACAGGAGGCTGAACACCGGGGAGCTGTTTTTT
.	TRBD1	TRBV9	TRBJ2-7	CASSYGTGAGDEQYF	TGTGCCAGCAGCTACGGGACAGGGGCTGGGGACGAGCAGTACTTC
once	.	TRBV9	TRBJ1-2	CASSVSGYDGYTF	TGTGCCAGCAGCGTATCCGGGTACGATGGCTACACCTTC
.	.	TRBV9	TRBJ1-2	CASSVDQAGYGYTF	TGTGCCAGCAGCGTAGATCAGGCGGGCTATGGCTACACCTTC
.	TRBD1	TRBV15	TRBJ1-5	CATSRKPGQGPSNQPQHF	TGTGCCACCAGCAGAAAACCGGGACAGGGGCCGAGCAATCAGCCCCAGCATTTT
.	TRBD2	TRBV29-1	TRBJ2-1	CSVVTGLAGDNEQFF	TGCAGCGTTGTTACGGGACTAGCGGGAGACAATGAGCAGTTCTTC
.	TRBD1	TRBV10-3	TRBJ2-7	CAITPGQKYEQYF	TGTGCCATCACGCCGGGACAGAAATACGAGCAGTACTTC
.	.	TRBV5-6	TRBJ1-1	CASSLGGARGAFF	TGTGCCAGCAGCTTGGGTGGGGCGCGGGGAGCTTTCTTT
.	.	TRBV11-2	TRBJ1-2	CASSSTGGRGYTF	TGTGCCAGCAGCTCGACCGGGGGAAGAGGCTACACCTTC
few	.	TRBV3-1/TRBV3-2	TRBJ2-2	CASSHNREFDTGELFF	TGTGCCAGCAGCCATAATCGAGAGTTTGACACCGGGGAGCTGTTTTTT
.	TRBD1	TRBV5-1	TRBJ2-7	CASSPGQVFYEQYF	TGCGCCAGCAGCCCGGGACAGGTCTTCTACGAGCAGTACTTC
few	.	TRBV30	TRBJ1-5	CAWGEHYSNQPQHF	TGTGCCTGGGGGGAGCATTATAGCAATCAGCCCCAGCATTTT
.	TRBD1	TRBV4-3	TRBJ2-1	CASSQDPWDSYNEQFF	TGCGCCAGCAGCCAAGACCCCTGGGACAGCTACAATGAGCAGTTCTTC
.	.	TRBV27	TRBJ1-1	CASRRARPGRNTEAFF	TGTGCCAGCAGGCGGGCCCGCCCCGGGAGGAACACTGAAGCTTTCTTT
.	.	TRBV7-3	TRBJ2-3	CASSLSGTDTQYF	TGTGCCAGCAGCTTATCCGGCACAGATACGCAGTATTTT
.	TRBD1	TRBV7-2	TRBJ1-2	CASSPLTGDNYGYTF	TGTGCCAGCAGCCCCTTGACAGGGGACAACTATGGCTACACCTTC
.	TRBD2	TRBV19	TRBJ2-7	CASSPGTSGSPRYQQYF	TGTGCCAGTAGTCCCGGGACTAGCGGGAGCCCAAGGTACCAGCAGTACTTC
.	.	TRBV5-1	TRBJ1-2	CASSPEANYGYTF	TGCGCCAGCAGTCCGGAGGCTAACTATGGCTACACCTTC